These T cell receptor beta chains were read from a single sample in a study of control samples from healthy donors and cancer patients. Data came from immunoSEQ multiplex PCR; TCRdb stores just in-frame clones and leaves some out. The sample lists 130,000 to 150,000 clones, just under 95% seen once, with 14% in the top ten. Sequences were obtained from PBMCs. Source of these receptors: a man between 60 and 70 years old with colorectal cancer. The CDR3 runs from the conserved cysteine through the conserved F or W. A D gene is named only where the DNA matches it firmly. Rows give clone size only sometimes, using once, few, many, or a class for an expanded clone.

>-|TRBJ2-3|TRBV7-2|once
TGTGCCAGCAGCTTAGGCCAGGGGACCACAGATACGCAGTATTTT
CASSLGQGTTDTQYF
>TRBD2|TRBJ2-7|TRBV9|once
TGTGCCAGCAGCTCTCGGACTAGCTTCGACGAGCAGTACTTC
CASSSRTSFDEQYF
>TRBD1|TRBJ1-5|TRBV19|-
TGTGCCAGTAGTATACAGACAGGGCATCAGCCCCAGCATTTT
CASSIQTGHQPQHF
>-|TRBJ2-7|TRBV5-1|-
TGCGCCAGCAGCCCTACCGGGACGGGCACCTACGAGCAGTACTTC
CASSPTGTGTYEQYF
>-|TRBJ1-3|TRBV30|-
TGTGCCTGGAGTGTACTCAGGGCCTCTGGAAACACCATATATTTT
CAWSVLRASGNTIYF
>TRBD1|TRBJ1-2|TRBV10-1|-
TGCGCCAGCAGTGAGGAGGTCCGGACAGGGTTACTTAACTATGGCTACACCTTC
CASSEEVRTGLLNYGYTF
>-|TRBJ2-7|TRBV23-1|-
TGCGCCAGCAGTCAATCGGCCGTAGGACCGGGGATCTACGAGCAGTACTTC
CASSQSAVGPGIYEQYF
>-|TRBJ1-6|TRBV18|-
TGTGCCAGCTCACCTCAGGGCAGTAATTCACCCCTCCACTTT
CASSPQGSNSPLHF
>-|TRBJ1-2|TRBV29-1|-
TGCAGCGGGACGACAGGTGTTGGCTACACCTTC
CSGTTGVGYTF
>TRBD1|TRBJ2-3|TRBV3-1/TRBV3-2|-
TGTGCCAGCAGCCAAGTTTTACAGGGGATGGTAACAGATACGCAGTATTTT
CASSQVLQGMVTDTQYF
>-|TRBJ1-1|TRBV27|-
TGTGCCGGTAATGGACGTGCTTACACTGAAGCTTTCTTT
CAGNGRAYTEAFF
>-|TRBJ1-1|TRBV30|-
TGTGCCTGGAAAGCACACGCGGACACTGAAGCTTTCTTT
CAWKAHADTEAFF
>-|TRBJ2-5|TRBV5-6|-
TGTGCCAGCAGCTTGGTGGCGGTCCAAGAGACCCAGTACTTC
CASSLVAVQETQYF
>-|TRBJ1-2|TRBV2|few
TGTGCCAGCAGCCGACAGCCCGCCTATGGCTACACCTTC
CASSRQPAYGYTF
>-|TRBJ1-5|TRBV19|-
TGTGCCAGTAGTATAGGACCAGGGGCGACCAATCAGCCCCAGCATTTT
CASSIGPGATNQPQHF
>TRBD2|TRBJ2-2|TRBV7-2|-
TGTGCCAGCAGCTTAGTAGCGGGGGGATTCACCGGGGAGCTGTTTTTT
CASSLVAGGFTGELFF
>TRBD1|TRBJ1-3|TRBV5-1|-
TGCGCCAGCAGCCGGGACAGCAGGACGGACACCATATATTTT
CASSRDSRTDTIYF
>TRBD1|TRBJ1-1|TRBV7-2|-
TGTGCCAGCAGCAGGGACAGGGGGGTGGACACTGAAGCTTTCTTT
CASSRDRGVDTEAFF
>-|TRBJ2-3|TRBV27|-
TGTGCCAGCAGTAGACAGCTTAGCACAGATACGCAGTATTTT
CASSRQLSTDTQYF
>-|TRBJ1-2|TRBV4-1|-
TGCGCCAGCTCCAAAAGAGATAACTATGGCTACACCTTC
CASSKRDNYGYTF
>-|TRBJ1-4|TRBV6-5|-
TGTGCCAGCAGGCGGGACGGTAGAACTAATGAAAAACTGTTTTTT
CASRRDGRTNEKLFF
>-|TRBJ2-5|TRBV6-5|-
TGTGCCAGCAGAACGACTAGAGGGGCTGAGACCCAGTACTTC
CASRTTRGAETQYF
>-|TRBJ1-6|TRBV28|-
TGTGCCAGCAGTTTCTCTACGGGCGGTAGGAATAATTCACCCCTCCACTTT
CASSFSTGGRNNSPLHF
>-|TRBJ2-3|TRBV5-4|-
TGTGCCAGCAGGGACCCCTCGCGAATCACAGATACGCAGTATTTT
CASRDPSRITDTQYF
>-|TRBJ2-1|TRBV11-2|-
TGTGCCAGCAGCTTAAGGGCCAATGAGCAGTTCTTC
CASSLRANEQFF
>-|TRBJ2-5|TRBV3-1/TRBV3-2|-
TGTGCCAGCAGCCAAGTCTACGACAGCCTGTACCAAGAGACCCAGTACTTC
CASSQVYDSLYQETQYF
>TRBD1|TRBJ2-7|TRBV5-1|-
TGCGCCAGCAGCTTTGGGACAGGGACTTACGAGCAGTACTTC
CASSFGTGTYEQYF
>-|TRBJ2-3|TRBV5-1|once
TGCGCCAGTTCCGTAGCCGGACCTAGCACAGATACGCAGTATTTT
CASSVAGPSTDTQYF
>-|TRBJ2-7|TRBV19|-
TGTGCCAGTAGTATAGATTTAGGGATCTACGAGCAGTACTTC
CASSIDLGIYEQYF
>TRBD2|TRBJ2-3|TRBV9|-
TGTGCCAGCAGCGTACTGGGCGGGGGGGCTGATACGCAGTATTTT
CASSVLGGGADTQYF
>TRBD1|TRBJ1-1|TRBV7-9|-
TGTGCCAGCAGCTCCGGACAGGCTGAAGCTTTCTTT
CASSSGQAEAFF
>-|TRBJ1-1|TRBV7-6|-
TGTGCCAGCAGCTTAAGGGGGGCAGGGCCTTATATGAACACTGAAGCTTTCTTT
CASSLRGAGPYMNTEAFF
>TRBD2|TRBJ2-3|TRBV5-4|-
TGTGCCAGCAGTTCGGGACTAGCGGGCACAGATACGCAGTATTTT
CASSSGLAGTDTQYF
>-|TRBJ2-5|TRBV5-4|-
TGTGCCAGCAGCTTGACAGGGCGAATAGAGACCCAGTACTTC
CASSLTGRIETQYF
>TRBD1|TRBJ1-2|TRBV2|-
TGTGCCAGCAGCACTACCGGGACAGCATTTAACTATGGCTACACCTTC
CASSTTGTAFNYGYTF
>TRBD1|TRBJ1-3|TRBV28|-
TGTGCCAGCACTTCCGGGACAGGGACTGGAAACACCATATATTTT
CASTSGTGTGNTIYF
>-|TRBJ1-4|TRBV9|-
TGTGCCAGCAGCGACACAACAACTAATGAAAAACTGTTTTTT
CASSDTTTNEKLFF
>-|TRBJ1-6|TRBV5-5|-
TGTGCCAGCAGCTTGCGGGGGGACACGGATTCACCCCTCCACTTT
CASSLRGDTDSPLHF
>TRBD2|TRBJ2-5|TRBV12-3/TRBV12-4|once
TGTGCCAGCTCTTCGGCGGGGGGAGAGACCCAGTACTTC
CASSSAGGETQYF
>-|TRBJ2-3|TRBV10-3|-
TGTGCCACCCAGAGGGGTGAAACAGATACGCAGTATTTT
CATQRGETDTQYF
>-|TRBJ1-4|TRBV5-1|once
TGCGCCAGCAGCTCTGGGGTTACAGGGCATGAAAAACTGTTTTTT
CASSSGVTGHEKLFF
>TRBD2|TRBJ2-3|TRBV6-6|-
TGTGCCAGCAGGGGGGGGGCAGATACGCAGTATTTT
CASRGGADTQYF
>-|TRBJ2-3|TRBV19|-
TGTGCCAGTAGTATAGCGGACCTTCAAGATACGCAGTATTTT
CASSIADLQDTQYF
>-|TRBJ1-5|TRBV6-2/TRBV6-3|-
TGTGCCAGCAGTTACGGATCCGTTCTAGGGCCCCAGCATTTT
CASSYGSVLGPQHF
>-|TRBJ1-1|TRBV30|-
TGTGCCTGGGCTCAGAACATGAACACTGAAGCTTTCTTT
CAWAQNMNTEAFF
>TRBD2|TRBJ2-1|TRBV2|-
TGTGCCAGCAGTGGACTAGCGGGGCACAATGAGCAGTTCTTC
CASSGLAGHNEQFF
>-|TRBJ1-1|TRBV11-2|-
TGTGCCAGCAGCTTAGGGACAGTGAACACTGAAGCTTTCTTT
CASSLGTVNTEAFF
>-|TRBJ2-1|TRBV28|once
TGTGCCAGCAGGAGCTCCTACAATGAGCAGTTCTTC
CASRSSYNEQFF
>-|TRBJ1-4|TRBV6-4|-
TGTGCCAGCAGTGACTCGAATGGGGTTTGGGGCGAAAAACTGTTTTTT
CASSDSNGVWGEKLFF
>-|TRBJ1-1|TRBV28|-
TGTGCCAGCAGTTTCTCCGGGAACACTGAAGCTTTCTTT
CASSFSGNTEAFF